The present entry profiles one T cell receptor beta chain with its context. Its antigen remains unidentified. Naive CD8 cells lacked CD45RO and underwent positive selection for CCR7, leaving out terminally differentiated effector memory CD45RA+ cells. In germline, CDR1 is SGDLS, CDR2 YYNGEE. The CDR3 consists of 13 residues. The V end lost 1 base, the J end lost 4 bases, and 8 bases lay between the germline ends. This sample was included in a study of shared clonotypes between healthy human individuals. Study-level information: Plates per donor: three CD4 naive, three CD4 memory, two CD8 naive, one CD8 memory. General observations from the study: The study drew on few donors, limiting represented genetic and exposure-history diversity. Sharing across four donors was highest in naive CD4 (approximately 5%) and lowest in memory CD8 (around 0.4%).

Sequenced by immunoSEQ multiplex PCR; TCRdb stores in-frame clones only, minus some. The sample has over 2,000,000 clones; about 93% are singletons. The chain joins TRBV9 to TRBJ1-2; D gene ambiguous. The clonotype originates from a man aged 18 to 29 in good health. Some clones in this sample may be carry-over from other donors' samples. Sequenced: naive CD8+ T cells from PBMCs. DNA of the CDR3: TGTGCCAGCAGCGTATATCGGGGCTATGGCTACACCTTC. Its translation: CASSVYRGYGYTF.